One T cell receptor (beta chain) is described in this entry. Antigen specificity is unknown. Sequenced by immunoSEQ multiplex PCR; TCRdb stores in-frame clones only, minus some. The table lists almost 750,000 clones, around 77% of them singletons. The CDR3 has 14 amino acids. Deletions cut 1 base from V and 5 bases from J, with 11 bases between. Germline V gene lookup returns CDR1 MGHRA and CDR2 YSYEKL. The sample belongs to a study of shared clonotypes between healthy human individuals. Study context: There were three CD4 naive, three CD4 memory, two CD8 naive and one CD8 memory plates per donor. The study's findings and limits: Compared with memory subsets, naive subsets generally had larger estimated richness.

Every donor, a Caucasian adult, lived in Nashville, Tennessee. Material for sequencing was memory CD4+ T cells sorted from blood. Regarding subset: CD45RA-negative fraction. The rearrangement uses TRBV4-1 and TRBJ1-1; D is ambiguous. The receptor comes from a woman between 25 and 40 years old in good health. In DNA form, the CDR3 reads TGCGCCAGCAGCCAAGGCCGGGGAGGGACTGAAGCTTTCTTT. Protein sequence: CASSQGRGGTEAFF.